This entry features one T cell receptor beta chain sequence. This specimen belongs to a study of OX40 agonist ivuxolimab in advanced cancers. Only in-frame clones appear in the TCRdb table, and some are missing; sequencing was by immunoSEQ multiplex PCR. The data show 57,000 or so clones, with around 86% seen just once and around 3.7% held by the top ten. V lost 4 bases and J lost 3, with 9 bases in between. Germline CDR1 and CDR2: MDHEN and SYDVKM. The CDR3 spans 13 residues. The sequencing used CD4+ or CD8+ T cells sorted from blood, collected in a trial of the OX40 agonist ivuxolimab. This clonotype originated in an adult with an advanced solid tumor such as melanoma, head and neck, liver or kidney cancer. The chain uses TRBV28 and TRBJ2-5; TRBD1 is a possible D gene (6 bases). CDR3 residues: CASSYSGEETQYF. The DNA of the CDR3 is TGTGCCAGCAGTTACTCAGGGGAAGAGACCCAGTACTTC. Filled out from reference TRBV28 and TRBJ2-5, the complete variable domain reads DVKVTQSSRYLVKRTGEKVFLECVQDMDHENMFWYRQDPGLGLRLIYFSYDVKMKEKGDIPEGYSVSREKKERFSLILESASTNQTSMYLCASSYSGEETQYFGPGTRLLVL.